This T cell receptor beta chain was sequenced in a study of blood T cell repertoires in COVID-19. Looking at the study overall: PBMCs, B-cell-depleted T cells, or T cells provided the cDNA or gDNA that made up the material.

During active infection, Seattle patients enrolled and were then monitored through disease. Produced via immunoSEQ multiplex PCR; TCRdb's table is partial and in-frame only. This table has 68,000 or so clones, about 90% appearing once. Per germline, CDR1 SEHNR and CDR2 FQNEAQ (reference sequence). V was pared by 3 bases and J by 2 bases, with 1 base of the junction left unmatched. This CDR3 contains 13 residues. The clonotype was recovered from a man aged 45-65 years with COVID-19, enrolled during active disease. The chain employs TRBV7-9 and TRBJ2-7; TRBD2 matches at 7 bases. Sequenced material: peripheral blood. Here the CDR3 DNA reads TGTGCCAGCAGCTTCGGACTAGCCTACGAGCAGTACTTC. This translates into CASSFGLAYEQYF.